This T cell receptor beta chain was recovered during a study of T cells after yellow fever vaccination (dated by TCRdb to between 2018 and 2021). Background on the whole study: Libraries from fractions with low cell numbers were prepared with the SMART-Seq v4 Ultra Low Input RNA kit. To follow T-cell clones before and after primary and booster YFV17D yellow fever vaccination, bulk TCR alpha and beta repertoires were sequenced over time. The cohort comprised two healthy male donors, one aged 18 to 29 and one aged 30 to 40 years. Blood samples were taken at several timepoints before and after primary and secondary immunization, and bulk PBMC replicates and cell subsets were isolated. Study-wide conclusions, independent of this receptor: Compared with the primary T-cell response, the secondary T-cell response was faster but weaker, reaching its peak on day 5 rather than on day 15. A small share of clonotypes occurred in both CD4 and CD8 compartments, likely arising from convergent recombination. Because the study included only a couple of donors, the extent to which the findings can be generalized is limited. Because abundant contaminating clonotypes from the bulk population could be contained in FACS-sorted repertoires, computational filtering was required. Most clones expanded after primary vaccination (around 96% of CD4 and 70% to 90% of CD8) were re-detected after the booster, suggesting that broad memory maintenance occurred.

The germline V gene provides CDR1 MGHRA and CDR2 YSYEKL. At the junction V is shortened by 3 bases and J by 3 bases, with 13 bases in between. The CDR3 runs 15 residues from the cysteine to the phenylalanine. The retained sequence is limited to the CDR3, 45 bases, with the frame set at the first base. This clonotype has at least ten counts. The antigen it binds to is not known. Base qualities are not at hand, and no much larger clone is one base apart. The treatment or condition label corresponds to: live attenuated yellow fever vaccine strain. A standard Ficoll-Paque protocol was used to isolate PBMCs from peripheral blood. CD4 and CD8 T-cell fractions were isolated with Dynabeads CD4 and CD8 positive selection kits. RNA was extracted with TriZol from bulk PBMCs, CD4 and CD8 fractions, and dextramer-positive and dextramer-negative fractions. TCR cDNA was synthesized by 5'RACE template switching, which introduced a universal primer site and unique molecular identifiers. cDNA synthesis was primed from both the TCR alpha and TCR beta constant segments. Libraries were amplified in two PCR steps, with sample barcodes and sequencing adapters added in the second step. Libraries were sequenced on Illumina HiSeq 2500 (2x100 bp) or NovaSeq (2x150 bp). Turning to the authors' computational methods: MIGEC was used to demultiplex reads and collapse the reads into UMI consensus sequences, and MiXCR was used for V(D)J alignment. Using edgeR on replicate PBMC samples, clonotypes were called vaccine-responding if FDR was below 0.01 and the log2 fold change was above 5 up to day 15. Bulk clonotypes were assigned CD4 or CD8 identity according to which sequenced CD4 or CD8 repertoire held them at higher abundance. In-frame beta chains were kept once TCRdb had trimmed the public reads at Q25 with fastp and called clones with MiXCR. Rows are combined by CDR3 protein, so each entry shows the most common genes and DNA. TCRdb's processing, not the study's, gives the V and J calls here. This sample holds approximately 150,000 distinct CDR3 sequences; about 6% were observed only once. The top ten clonotypes cover 2.9% of the sample.

This chain joins TRBV4-1 to TRBJ2-3; the D gene identity is not certain. Sequencing was performed on CD4+ T cells sorted from PBMCs, taken on the day of the first yellow fever vaccination. This receptor was taken from a young man who received the YFV17D yellow fever vaccine. The CDR3 region reads CASSQAPGGTDTQYF. The DNA is TGCGCCAGCAGCCAGGCCCCAGGTGGGACAGATACGCAGTATTTT.